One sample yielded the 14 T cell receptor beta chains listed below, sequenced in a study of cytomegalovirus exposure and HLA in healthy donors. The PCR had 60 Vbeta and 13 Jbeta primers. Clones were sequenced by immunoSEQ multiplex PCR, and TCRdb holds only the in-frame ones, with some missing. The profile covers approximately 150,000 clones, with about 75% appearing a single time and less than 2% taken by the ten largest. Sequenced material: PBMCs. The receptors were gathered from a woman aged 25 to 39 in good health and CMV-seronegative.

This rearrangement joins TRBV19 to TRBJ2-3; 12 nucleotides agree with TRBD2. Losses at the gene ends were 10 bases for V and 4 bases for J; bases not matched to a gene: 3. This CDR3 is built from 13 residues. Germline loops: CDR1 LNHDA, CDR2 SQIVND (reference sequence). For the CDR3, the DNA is TGTGCCACCGCTAGCGGGGGGGCAGATACGCAGTATTTT. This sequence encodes CATASGGADTQYF.

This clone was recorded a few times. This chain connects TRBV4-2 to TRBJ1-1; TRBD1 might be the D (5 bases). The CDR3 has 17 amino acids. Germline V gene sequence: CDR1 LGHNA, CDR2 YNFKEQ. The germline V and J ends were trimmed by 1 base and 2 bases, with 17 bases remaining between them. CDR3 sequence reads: CASSQAGGGPPNTEAFF. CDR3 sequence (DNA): TGTGCCAGCAGCCAAGCCGGGGGAGGGCCTCCTAACACTGAAGCTTTCTTT.

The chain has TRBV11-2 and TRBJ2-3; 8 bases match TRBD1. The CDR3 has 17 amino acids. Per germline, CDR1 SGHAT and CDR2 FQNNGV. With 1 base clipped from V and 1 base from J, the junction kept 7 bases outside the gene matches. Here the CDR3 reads CASSLVRTQGGTDTQYF. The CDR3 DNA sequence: TGTGCCAGCAGCTTAGTAAGGACACAGGGGGGCACAGATACGCAGTATTTT.

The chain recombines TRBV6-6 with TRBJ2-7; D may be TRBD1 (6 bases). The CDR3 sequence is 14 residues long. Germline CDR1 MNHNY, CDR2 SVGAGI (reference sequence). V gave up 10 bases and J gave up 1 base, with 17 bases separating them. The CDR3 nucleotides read TGTGCCACCAAGCTACAGGGCTCGTCCTACGAGCAGTACTTC. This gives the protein CATKLQGSSYEQYF.

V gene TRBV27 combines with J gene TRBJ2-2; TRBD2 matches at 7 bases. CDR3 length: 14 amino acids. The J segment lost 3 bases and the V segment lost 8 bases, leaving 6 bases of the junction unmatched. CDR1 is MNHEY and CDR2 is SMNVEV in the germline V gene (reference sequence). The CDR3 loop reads CASGATSDTGELFF. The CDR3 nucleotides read TGTGCCAGCGGAGCCACTAGCGACACCGGGGAGCTGTTTTTT.

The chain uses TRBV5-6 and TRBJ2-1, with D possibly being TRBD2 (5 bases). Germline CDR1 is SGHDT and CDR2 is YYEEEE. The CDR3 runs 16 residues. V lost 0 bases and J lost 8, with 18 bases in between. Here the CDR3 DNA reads TGTGCCAGCAGCTTGGAAACCAACGCTGAGGAGGATGAGCAGTTCTTC. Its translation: CASSLETNAEEDEQFF.

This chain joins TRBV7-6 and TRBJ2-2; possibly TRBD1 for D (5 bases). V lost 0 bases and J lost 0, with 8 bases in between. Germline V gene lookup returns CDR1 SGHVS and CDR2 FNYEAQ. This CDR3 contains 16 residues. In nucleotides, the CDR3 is TGTGCCAGCAGCTTAGCAAGGGGCCCGAACACCGGGGAGCTGTTTTTT. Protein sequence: CASSLARGPNTGELFF.

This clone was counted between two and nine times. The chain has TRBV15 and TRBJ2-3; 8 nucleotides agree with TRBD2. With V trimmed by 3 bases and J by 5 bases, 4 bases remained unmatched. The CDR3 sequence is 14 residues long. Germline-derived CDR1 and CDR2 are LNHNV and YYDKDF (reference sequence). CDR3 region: CATSSGGAGDTQYF. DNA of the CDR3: TGTGCCACCAGCAGCGGGGGGGCTGGAGATACGCAGTATTTT.

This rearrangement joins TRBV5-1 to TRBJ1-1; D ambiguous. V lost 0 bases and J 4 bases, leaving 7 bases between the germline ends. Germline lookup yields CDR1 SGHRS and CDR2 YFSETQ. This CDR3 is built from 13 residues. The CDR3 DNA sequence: TGCGCCAGCAGCTTGGGGGCCGGCACTGAAGCTTTCTTT. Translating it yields CASSLGAGTEAFF.

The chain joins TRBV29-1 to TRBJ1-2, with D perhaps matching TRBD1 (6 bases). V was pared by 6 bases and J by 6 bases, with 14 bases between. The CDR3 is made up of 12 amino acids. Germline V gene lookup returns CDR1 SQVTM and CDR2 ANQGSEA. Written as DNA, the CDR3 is TGCAGCGTGGAGACAGGAGGTGATGGCTACACCTTC. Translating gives CSVETGGDGYTF.

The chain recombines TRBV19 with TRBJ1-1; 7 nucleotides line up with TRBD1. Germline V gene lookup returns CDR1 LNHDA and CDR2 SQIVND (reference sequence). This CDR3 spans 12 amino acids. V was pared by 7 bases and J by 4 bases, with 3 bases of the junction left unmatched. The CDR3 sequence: CASTHRGTEAFF. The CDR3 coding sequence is TGTGCCAGTACCCACAGGGGCACTGAAGCTTTCTTT.

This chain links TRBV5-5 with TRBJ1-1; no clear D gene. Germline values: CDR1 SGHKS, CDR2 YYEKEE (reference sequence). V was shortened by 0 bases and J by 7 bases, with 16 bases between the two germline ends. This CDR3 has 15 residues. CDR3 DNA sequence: TGTGCCAGCAGCTTGGTCTCCGGGAGATATTTTGAAGCTTTCTTT. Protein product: CASSLVSGRYFEAFF.

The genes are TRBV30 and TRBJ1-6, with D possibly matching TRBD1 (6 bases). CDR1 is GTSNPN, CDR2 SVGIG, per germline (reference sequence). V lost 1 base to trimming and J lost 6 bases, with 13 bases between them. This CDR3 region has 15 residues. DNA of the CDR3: TGTGCCTGGAGTGGAACCGGGACAATTAATTCACCCCTCCACTTT. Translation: CAWSGTGTINSPLHF.

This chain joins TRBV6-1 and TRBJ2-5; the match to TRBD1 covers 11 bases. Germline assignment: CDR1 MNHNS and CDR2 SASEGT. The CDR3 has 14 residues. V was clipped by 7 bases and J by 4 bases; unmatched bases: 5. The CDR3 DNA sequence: TGTGCCAGCACTTTGGACAGGGGGCGAGAGACCCAGTACTTC. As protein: CASTLDRGRETQYF.